This T cell receptor beta chain was sequenced during a study of T cells in Graves' hyperthyroidism and ophthalmopathy. The sample holds many counts of this clonotype. Trimming took 1 base from V and 5 from J; bases not matched to a gene: 7. This CDR3 spans 15 amino acids. Per germline, CDR1 LGHDT and CDR2 YNNKEL (reference sequence). Amplification of TCR beta CDR3 regions used RNA as the template. A first-round RT-PCR of the TCR CDR3 used the HTBI primer set. TCRdb re-derived calls from the multiplex PCR reads in MiXCR, one entry per CDR3 protein. This table holds some 350,000 distinct CDR3 sequences, 15% to 18% found once. Orbital computed tomography and thyroid ultrasound, together with serum TRAb and thyroxine and clinical symptoms, were used for diagnoses.

Sequencing was performed on blood. The chain combines TRBV3-1 with TRBJ2-5, with 7 bases lining up with TRBD2. The origin of this receptor is a woman younger than 35 with Graves' hyperthyroidism that later progressed to Graves' ophthalmopathy. CDR3 nucleotide sequence: TGTGCCAGCAGCCAAGGGGTCGGCGGGAGCGAGACCCAGTACTTC. Encoded protein: CASSQGVGGSETQYF.